A single sample gave rise to the 25 T cell receptor beta chains below, sequenced in a study of T cells in Graves' hyperthyroidism and ophthalmopathy. There were TCR beta CDR3 regions amplified from RNA transcripts. The HTBI primer set drove a first-round RT-PCR of the TCR CDR3. Each CDR3 protein gets one entry after TCRdb re-called the multiplex PCR reads with MiXCR. The sample lists approximately 610,000 distinct CDR3 sequences; around 15% were seen once. Sequencing was performed on blood. All receptors come from a woman between 18 and 29 years old with Graves' hyperthyroidism.

The table lists this clonotype with many counts. The chain recombines TRBV5-1 with TRBJ1-5; D is unresolved. Per germline, CDR1 SGHRS and CDR2 YFSETQ. The CDR3 covers 14 residues. The V end was cut by 0 bases, the J end by 5 bases, with 9 bases between. The CDR3 spells CASSLDVTDQPQHF. DNA for the CDR3: TGCGCCAGCAGCTTGGATGTCACAGATCAGCCCCAGCATTTT.

This clonotype was counted a few times. V usage is TRBV29-1 and J usage is TRBJ1-1; D is undetermined. CDR1 and CDR2 (germline): SQVTM, ANQGSEA. The germline V and J ends were trimmed by 0 bases and 3 bases, with 14 bases remaining between them. The CDR3 length is 15 residues. CDR3 sequence reads: CSVEDRQEWDTEAFF. Here the CDR3 DNA reads TGCAGCGTTGAAGATCGTCAAGAATGGGACACTGAAGCTTTCTTT.

Many counts were recorded for this clonotype. The chain recombines TRBV2 with TRBJ2-7; D is perhaps TRBD1 (6 bases). Per germline, CDR1 SNHLY and CDR2 FYNNEI. CDR3 length: 13 residues. With 7 bases removed from V and 3 bases from J, the gap between germline ends came to 13 bases. CDR3 region: CASTGMTGYEQYF. The CDR3 region has the DNA TGTGCCAGCACCGGGATGACAGGCTACGAGCAGTACTTC.

The chain recombines TRBV4-3 with TRBJ2-7, with a possible D match to TRBD1 (5 bases). V was pared by 0 bases and J by 3 bases, with 9 bases between. Germline lookup yields CDR1 LGHNA and CDR2 YSLEER. There are 14 residues in the CDR3. The CDR3 DNA follows: TGCGCCAGCAGCCAAGATAGGGGAAACTACGAGCAGTACTTC. It yields the protein CASSQDRGNYEQYF.

This clonotype was seen many times. V usage is TRBV13 and J usage is TRBJ1-6, with 7 nucleotides matching TRBD1. This CDR3 is built from 15 residues. The V gene's germline CDR1 is PRHDT and CDR2 FYEKMQ (reference sequence). Trimming took 0 bases from V and 10 from J; bases not matched to a gene: 6. In nucleotides, the CDR3 is TGTGCCAGCAGCTTAGGCCTAGGGGGCCAATCACCCCTCCACTTT. This sequence encodes CASSLGLGGQSPLHF.

The chain links TRBV6-1 to TRBJ1-5, with D perhaps TRBD1 (5 bases). This CDR3 contains 14 residues. V was shortened by 7 bases and J by 1 base, with 11 bases between the two germline ends. Germline CDR1 MNHNS, CDR2 SASEGT. The CDR3 sequence is CASTVQGSNQPQHF. The DNA for the CDR3 is TGTGCCAGCACGGTTCAGGGCAGCAATCAGCCCCAGCATTTT.

Only a few counts were recorded for this clonotype. A much larger clone differs by one base, so this may be a read error. This sequence joins TRBV4-1 and TRBJ2-1; 10 bases are shared with TRBD2. This CDR3 is built from 18 residues. Germline CDR1 MGHRA, CDR2 YSYEKL. The CDR3 loop is CASSLRDGLAASYDEQFF. In DNA, the CDR3 is TGCGCCAGCAGCCTTAGGGATGGACTAGCGGCTTCCTACGATGAGCAGTTCTTC.

This clonotype was seen repeatedly, ten times or more. The chain couples TRBV28 to TRBJ2-7; either TRBD1 or TRBD2 may fit D (6 bases each). CDR1 is MDHEN and CDR2 is SYDVKM in the germline V gene. This CDR3 has 17 amino acids. Trimming removed 3 bases at V and 4 bases at J, with 22 bases between. The CDR3 spells CASSFVGGRRERYEQYF. Written as DNA, the CDR3 is TGTGCCAGCAGTTTTGTCGGGGGCAGGAGAGAACGATACGAGCAGTACTTC.

This clonotype was seen at least ten times. The rearrangement joins TRBV20-1 to TRBJ2-1; 7 bases are a match to TRBD1. CDR1 is DFQATT and CDR2 is SNEGSKA in the germline V gene (reference sequence). The CDR3 is 14 amino acids. V was pared by 5 bases and J by 8 bases, with 12 bases of the junction left unmatched. CDR3 region: CSARGQYLVHEQFF. In DNA, the CDR3 is TGCAGTGCTCGGGGACAGTACCTTGTGCATGAGCAGTTCTTC.

This clonotype was seen ten or more times. The rearrangement joins TRBV2 to TRBJ1-1, with a weak D call TRBD1 (5 bases). The V end was cut by 1 base, the J end by 3 bases, with 12 bases between. The CDR3 spans 15 residues. Germline CDR1 and CDR2: SNHLY and FYNNEI. The CDR3 bases are TGTGCCAGCAGTGAAGGAGGACACCCTTACACTGAAGCTTTCTTT. This sequence encodes CASSEGGHPYTEAFF.

This clonotype was observed at least ten times. This rearrangement joins TRBV20-1 to TRBJ2-7, with TRBD2 as a possible D gene (6 bases). The V and J ends lost 3 bases and 6 bases respectively, with 12 bases between them. Germline V gene lookup returns CDR1 DFQATT and CDR2 SNEGSKA (reference sequence). This CDR3 comprises 12 residues. Here the CDR3 reads CSASKGGREQYF. CDR3 nucleotide sequence: TGCAGTGCTAGTAAAGGAGGGCGCGAGCAGTACTTC.

This clonotype was found many times. The chain carries TRBV20-1 and TRBJ1-1; 7 positions agree with TRBD1. This CDR3 has 15 residues. Germline V gene data show CDR1 as DFQATT and CDR2 as SNEGSKA (reference sequence). The junction had 8 bases not matched to a gene; V was cut back by 0 bases and J by 4 bases. CDR3 loop: CSARDHSRGVTEAFF. As DNA, the CDR3 is TGCAGTGCTAGAGATCATTCCAGGGGGGTCACTGAAGCTTTCTTT.

This clonotype was observed at least ten times. CDR3 protein: CSARVTGGNSPLHF. The DNA of the CDR3 is TGCAGTGCTAGGGTGACAGGGGGTAATTCACCCCTCCACTTT. The chain has TRBV20-1 and TRBJ1-6; TRBD1 matches at 9 bases. V lost 3 bases, J lost 6 bases, and 3 bases stayed unmatched. The CDR3 loop spans 14 amino acids. Germline CDR1 DFQATT, CDR2 SNEGSKA (reference sequence).

This clonotype was recorded a few times. This sequence joins TRBV24-1 and TRBJ2-3; D tentatively reads TRBD1 or TRBD2 (6 bases each). V was pared by 4 bases and J by 2 bases, with 12 bases between. CDR1 is KGHDR and CDR2 is SFDVKD in the germline V gene. This CDR3 is 15 amino acids long. This chain's CDR3 is CATSERGPITDTQYF. The DNA for the CDR3 is TGTGCCACCAGTGAACGGGGGCCGATCACAGATACGCAGTATTTT.

This clonotype showed up many times. This chain links TRBV2 with TRBJ2-7; no reliable D call. V lost 4 bases and J lost 0, with 19 bases in between. The CDR3 extends over 17 amino acids. CDR1 is SNHLY and CDR2 is FYNNEI in the germline V gene. CDR3 in DNA: TGTGCCAGCAGTGGGGATATGGGTCTGAGAAACTCCTACGAGCAGTACTTC. Protein sequence: CASSGDMGLRNSYEQYF.

J is TRBJ1-1 and V is TRBV10-2; D ambiguous. The germline V gene encodes CDR1 WSHSY and CDR2 SAAADI. V lost 0 bases and J lost 5, with 7 bases in between. CDR3 size: 13 residues. The DNA of the CDR3 is TGCGCCAGCAGTGAGTCGATAGGGACTGAAGCTTTCTTT. Protein: CASSESIGTEAFF.

The chain employs TRBV6-2 or TRBV6-3 and TRBJ1-5, with a weak D call TRBD1 (5 bases). This CDR3 spans 16 amino acids. The germline gives CDR1 MNHEY, CDR2 SVGEGT. Trimming stripped 2 bases from V and 3 bases from J, with 14 bases between. CDR3 sequence (DNA): TGTGCCAGCAGTTACACCCAGGGTGAAATCAATCAGCCCCAGCATTTT. Its translation is CASSYTQGEINQPQHF.

The sample holds many counts of this clonotype. This rearrangement joins TRBV18 to TRBJ2-1; 8 positions agree with TRBD2. The CDR3 is 15 amino acids. Germline V CDR1 and CDR2: KGHSH, LQKENI. After removal of 0 bases from V and 4 bases from J, the junction contained 2 bases not matched to a gene. For the CDR3, the DNA is TGTGCCAGCTCACCACCCGGGACTAGGTACAATGAGCAGTTCTTC. Translation: CASSPPGTRYNEQFF.

This clonotype was observed a few times. The rearrangement joins TRBV5-8 to TRBJ1-3; weak D call: TRBD1 (5 bases). The germline V and J ends were trimmed by 4 bases and 0 bases, with 20 bases remaining between them. The germline V gene has CDR1 SGHTS and CDR2 YDEGEE. This CDR3 comprises 18 residues. The CDR3 DNA sequence: TGTGCCAGCAGCAATACAGGAGGAGGGCCGAGCTCTGGAAACACCATATATTTT. This encodes CASSNTGGGPSSGNTIYF.

This clonotype was seen more than once but under ten times. The chain links TRBV19 to TRBJ2-7, with 13 bases lining up with TRBD2. V trimming: 5 bases; J trimming: 3 bases; junction bases outside the gene matches: 4. Germline CDR1 LNHDA, CDR2 SQIVND (reference sequence). The CDR3 consists of 15 residues. The CDR3 DNA reads TGTGCCAGTAGTGATGGACTAGCGGGAGTCTACGAGCAGTACTTC. This encodes CASSDGLAGVYEQYF.

This clonotype was detected only a few times. The chain links TRBV10-3 to TRBJ2-3; TRBD1 might be the D (7 bases). The ends were cut back, 7 bases at V and 4 bases at J, with 12 bases in the middle. The germline CDR1 and CDR2 sequences are ENHRY and SYGVKD. The CDR3 is made up of 13 amino acids. Here the CDR3 DNA reads TGTGCCATCAACCAGGGGGAGGCAGATACGCAGTATTTT. As protein: CAINQGEADTQYF.

This clonotype was observed at least ten times. The chain links TRBV12-3 or TRBV12-4 to TRBJ2-1; TRBD2 agrees at 9 bases. This CDR3 comprises 13 residues. J was trimmed by 8 bases and V by 5 bases; bases with no gene match: 4. CDR3 region: CASSSGGLDEQFF. The CDR3 DNA is TGTGCCAGCAGTAGCGGGGGGCTCGATGAGCAGTTCTTC.

This clonotype has at least ten counts. V usage is TRBV5-5 and J usage is TRBJ2-1, with 8 nucleotides matching TRBD2. The CDR3 runs to 16 residues. With V trimmed by 4 bases and J by 10 bases, 16 bases remained unmatched. The germline V gene encodes CDR1 SGHKS and CDR2 YYEKEE (reference sequence). CDR3 amino acids: CASSPGPGGPSAEQFF. The CDR3 DNA is TGTGCCAGCAGCCCTGGACCGGGAGGGCCTTCTGCCGAGCAGTTCTTC. Together with reference TRBV5-5 and TRBJ2-1, the CDR3 gives the full variable domain: DAGVTQSPTHLIKTRGQQVTLRCSPISGHKSVSWYQQVLGQGPQFIFQYYEKEERGRGNFPDRFSARQFPNYSSELNVNALLLGDSALYLCASSPGPGGPSAEQFFGPGTRLTVL.

Ten or more counts support this clonotype. The chain is built from TRBV27 and TRBJ2-5, with TRBD1 identical over 7 bases. The CDR3 covers 15 residues. CDR1 and CDR2 from the germline V gene are MNHEY and SMNVEV (reference sequence). Trimming at V came to 6 bases and at J to 5 bases, leaving 12 bases not matched to a gene. CDR3 sequence: CASRRSPGQRETQYF. The CDR3 nucleotides read TGTGCCAGCAGACGTTCACCGGGACAGCGGGAGACCCAGTACTTC.

This clonotype was seen only a few times. The rearrangement links TRBV9 to TRBJ2-1; D might be TRBD2 (6 bases). Germline-derived CDR1 and CDR2 are SGDLS and YYNGEE. V was clipped by 0 bases and J by 9 bases, with 10 bases between them. The CDR3 totals 13 residues. This chain's CDR3 is CASSVAGVGEQFF. In DNA form, the CDR3 reads TGTGCCAGCAGCGTAGCGGGGGTTGGTGAGCAGTTCTTC.